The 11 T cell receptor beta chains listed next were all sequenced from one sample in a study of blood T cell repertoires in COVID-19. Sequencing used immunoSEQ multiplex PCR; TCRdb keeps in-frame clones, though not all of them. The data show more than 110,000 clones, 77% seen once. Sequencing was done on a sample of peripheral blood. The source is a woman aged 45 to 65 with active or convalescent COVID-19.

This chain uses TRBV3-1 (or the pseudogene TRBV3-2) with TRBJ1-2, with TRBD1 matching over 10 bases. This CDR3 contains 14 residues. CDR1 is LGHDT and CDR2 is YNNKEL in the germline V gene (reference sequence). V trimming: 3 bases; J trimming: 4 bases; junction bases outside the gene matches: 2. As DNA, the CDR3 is TGTGCCAGCAGCCAGGGACAGGGGATCTATGGCTACACCTTC. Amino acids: CASSQGQGIYGYTF.

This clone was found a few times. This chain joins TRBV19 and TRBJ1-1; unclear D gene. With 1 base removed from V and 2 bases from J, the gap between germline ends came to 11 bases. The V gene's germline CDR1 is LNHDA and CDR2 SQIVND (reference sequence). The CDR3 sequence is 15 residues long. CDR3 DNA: TGTGCCAGTAGTATAGGTGGCTCGGGAAACACTGAAGCTTTCTTT. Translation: CASSIGGSGNTEAFF.

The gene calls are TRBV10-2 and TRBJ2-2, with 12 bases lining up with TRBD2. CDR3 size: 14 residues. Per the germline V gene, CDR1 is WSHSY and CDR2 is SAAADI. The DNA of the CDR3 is TGCGCTACGACTAGCGGGGGTAACACCGGGGAGCTGTTTTTT. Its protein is CATTSGGNTGELFF.

In nucleotides, the CDR3 is TGTGCCAGCGGACTAGCGGGGAGATACAATGAGCAGTTCTTC. Protein product: CASGLAGRYNEQFF. V usage is TRBV6-5 and J usage is TRBJ2-1; 12 nucleotides agree with TRBD2. CDR3 length equals 14 residues. Germline V gene lookup returns CDR1 MNHEY and CDR2 SVGAGI. The J segment lost 4 bases and the V segment lost 8 bases, leaving 3 bases of the junction unmatched.

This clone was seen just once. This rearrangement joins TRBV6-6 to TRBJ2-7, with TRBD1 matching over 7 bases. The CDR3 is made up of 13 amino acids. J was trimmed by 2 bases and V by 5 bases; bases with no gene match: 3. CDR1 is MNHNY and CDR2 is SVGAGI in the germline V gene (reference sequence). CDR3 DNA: TGTGCCAGCAGTCCTACAGGGGCCTACGAGCAGTACTTC. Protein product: CASSPTGAYEQYF.

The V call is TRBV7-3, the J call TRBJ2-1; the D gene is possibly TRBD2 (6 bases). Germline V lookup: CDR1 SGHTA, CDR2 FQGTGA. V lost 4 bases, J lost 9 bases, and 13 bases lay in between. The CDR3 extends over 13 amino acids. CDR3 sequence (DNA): TGTGCCAGCAGCTCCCCCCCTAGCGCTGAGCAGTTCTTC. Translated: CASSSPPSAEQFF. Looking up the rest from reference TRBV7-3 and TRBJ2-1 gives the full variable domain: GAGVSQTPSNKVTEKGKYVELRCDPISGHTALYWYRQSLGQGPEFLIYFQGTGAADDSGLPNDRFFAVRPEGSVSTLKIQRTERGDSAVYLCASSSPPSAEQFFGPGTRLTVL.

CDR3 nucleotides: TGCGCCAGCAGCCTCGGGGGGACCGGGGAGCTGTTTTTT. It is translated as CASSLGGTGELFF. The chain is built from TRBV5-1 and TRBJ2-2; 7 bases line up with TRBD2. CDR1 and CDR2 (germline): SGHRS, YFSETQ. V dropped 4 bases and J dropped 5; count of bases not matched to a gene: 2. This CDR3 is built from 13 residues.

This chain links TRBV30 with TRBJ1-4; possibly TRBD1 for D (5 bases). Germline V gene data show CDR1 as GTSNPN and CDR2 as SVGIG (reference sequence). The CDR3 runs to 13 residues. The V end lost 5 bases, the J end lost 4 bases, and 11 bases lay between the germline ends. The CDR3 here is CAWGGDFNEKLFF. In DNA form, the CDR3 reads TGTGCCTGGGGAGGGGACTTTAATGAAAAACTGTTTTTT.

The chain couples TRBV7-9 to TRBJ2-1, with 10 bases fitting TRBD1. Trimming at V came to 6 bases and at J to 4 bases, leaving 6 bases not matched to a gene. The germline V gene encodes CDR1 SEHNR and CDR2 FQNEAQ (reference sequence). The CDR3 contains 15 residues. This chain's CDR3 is CASRPGQGTYNEQFF. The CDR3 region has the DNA TGTGCCAGCAGACCGGGACAGGGGACATACAATGAGCAGTTCTTC.

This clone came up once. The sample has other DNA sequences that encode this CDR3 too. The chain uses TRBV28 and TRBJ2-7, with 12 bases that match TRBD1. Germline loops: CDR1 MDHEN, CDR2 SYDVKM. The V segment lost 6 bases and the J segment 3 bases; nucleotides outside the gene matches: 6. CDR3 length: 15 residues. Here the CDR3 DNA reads TGTGCCAGCAGCCCTGGGACAGGGGGCCACTACGAGCAGTACTTC. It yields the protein CASSPGTGGHYEQYF.

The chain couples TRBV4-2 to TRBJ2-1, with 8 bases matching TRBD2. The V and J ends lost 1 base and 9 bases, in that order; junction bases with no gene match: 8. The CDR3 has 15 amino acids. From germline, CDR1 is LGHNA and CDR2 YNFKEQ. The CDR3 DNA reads TGTGCCAGCAGCCAAGCGGGGGGGCTGAGGAGTGAGCAGTTCTTC. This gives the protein CASSQAGGLRSEQFF.